The present T cell receptor beta chain was sequenced within a study of response to subunit inactivated influenza vaccine listed by TCRdb under 2018. The study in broad terms: The study used deep quantitative T cell receptor repertoire profiling to track responses to a trivalent subunit inactivated influenza vaccine.

The receptor library was made with RT-PCR. The sequencer was an Illumina HiSeq 2500. TCRdb redid the processing of the public reads, applying fastp at Q25 and MiXCR, and retained in-frame beta chains. Entries that share a CDR3 protein sequence are merged under the most common genes and DNA. The sample has about 700,000 distinct CDR3 sequences on record, 12% to 15% of them singletons. The ten top clones hold less than 9% of the sample. For this clonotype: Its target antigen remains unknown. Per-base qualities were not stored, and no clone one base away is much larger.

Counted from cysteine to phenylalanine, this CDR3 has 17 amino acids. Here the CDR3 DNA is all that survives: 51 bases in frame from base 1. Reading the germline V gene gives CDR1 LGHNA and CDR2 YSLEER. V ends up 0 bases short and J 9 bases short, with an unmatched junction base count of 10. Study-wide conclusions, independent of this receptor: It was suggested by the authors that each seasonal influenza vaccination may recruit only a limited number of new T cells.

This specimen consisted of PBMCs from blood, obtained 14 to 15 days before vaccination. The receptor comes from a man in his fifties who received an inactivated influenza vaccine. Donor details come from another sample of the same person, matched by shared clones. The rearranged chain carries TRBV4-3 and TRBJ2-1; TRBD2 aligns with 11 central bases. The nucleotide sequence reads TGCGCCAGCAGCCAAGATTTACTAGCGGGAGTTATTGGTGAGCAGTTCTTC. Its translation is CASSQDLLAGVIGEQFF.